Included here is one TCR beta chain sequence, with context. Germline V gene data show CDR1 as SGHAT and CDR2 as FQNNGV. The CDR3 has 14 amino acids. V lost 5 bases and J lost 5; bases outside the gene matches: 5. This entry is derived from a study of radiotherapy plus CTLA-4 blockade in lung cancer. Data came from immunoSEQ multiplex PCR; TCRdb stores just in-frame clones and leaves some out. The table has about 54,000 clones, around four fifths seen once. The TCR sequence derives from a human donor with non-small cell lung cancer who had a partial response to radiotherapy plus ipilimumab. This specimen was peripheral blood, taken from a patient treated with radiotherapy plus ipilimumab. The chain employs TRBV11-2 and TRBJ1-4, with 7 bases lining up with TRBD1. CDR3 protein: CASSRTGENEKLFF. CDR3 DNA sequence: TGTGCCAGCAGCAGGACAGGAGAAAATGAAAAACTGTTTTTT.